These 17 T cell receptor beta chains were sequenced from one sample in a study of CD8 T cells in Susac syndrome. RNA, at about 0.5 to 1 ug, was reverse transcribed with random hexamers. TCRdb recomputed calls from the immunoSEQ multiplex PCR reads with MiXCR, one row per CDR3 protein. The sample includes about 430,000 distinct CDR3 sequences, around 85% of them seen just once. The specimen was CD8+ T cells from PBMCs. The receptors were sampled from a human donor with multiple sclerosis.

This rearrangement joins TRBV5-8 to TRBJ2-7; a weak D match, TRBD1 (5 bases). Germline CDR1 SGHTS, CDR2 YDEGEE. The V end was cut by 4 bases, the J end by 4 bases, with 9 bases between. CDR3 length: 12 amino acids. This chain's CDR3 is CASSARQYEQYF. The CDR3 DNA is TGTGCCAGCAGCGCGCGACAGTACGAGCAGTACTTC.

The chain links TRBV7-8 to TRBJ2-3; 10 nucleotides match TRBD2. V dropped 1 base and J dropped 1; count of bases not matched to a gene: 2. CDR3 length: 16 amino acids. Germline CDR1 SGHVS, CDR2 FQNEAQ. CDR3 sequence (DNA): TGTGCCAGCAGCTTAGTTGGGACTAGCGGCACAGATACGCAGTATTTT. Amino acids: CASSLVGTSGTDTQYF.

The V gene is TRBV19, the J gene TRBJ2-1; 11 nucleotides align to TRBD1. V was clipped by 3 bases and J by 8 bases; unmatched bases: 3. The CDR3 is made up of 14 amino acids. The germline gives CDR1 LNHDA, CDR2 SQIVND (reference sequence). CDR3 nucleotides: TGTGCCAGTAGTATGGACAGGGGGCTCGATGAGCAGTTCTTC. It is translated as CASSMDRGLDEQFF.

The CDR3 nucleotides are TGTGCCAGCAGTTCGGGACTCCCAGCCGAGACCCAGTACTTC. Its translation is CASSSGLPAETQYF. The chain carries TRBV12-3 or TRBV12-4 and TRBJ2-5; weak D call: TRBD2 (6 bases). The CDR3 extends over 14 amino acids. Trimming removed 4 bases at V and 5 bases at J, with 14 bases between.

V and J are TRBV4-1 and TRBJ1-3; perhaps TRBD1 as D (6 bases). The V end lost 3 bases, the J end lost 4 bases, and 19 bases lay between the germline ends. Per germline, CDR1 MGHRA and CDR2 YSYEKL. This CDR3 contains 17 residues. The CDR3 nucleotides read TGCGCCAGCAGCCACGAAGATGTACAGGGTAAAGGAAACACCATATATTTT. Protein sequence: CASSHEDVQGKGNTIYF.

The chain uses TRBV7-9 and TRBJ1-1; D possibly corresponds to TRBD1 (6 bases). Trimming stripped 1 base from V and 13 bases from J, with 13 bases between. This CDR3 spans 12 amino acids. Germline V lookup: CDR1 SEHNR, CDR2 FQNEAQ (reference sequence). CDR3 loop: CASSLGGGGGFF. The DNA for the CDR3 is TGTGCCAGCAGCTTAGGAGGAGGGGGTGGTTTCTTT.

This clonotype was counted a few times. The rearrangement joins TRBV28 to TRBJ1-1; no firm D call. Trimming left V 3 bases short and J 3 bases short, with 17 bases between. Per germline, CDR1 MDHEN and CDR2 SYDVKM. The CDR3 is made up of 16 amino acids. The chain's CDR3 is CASSFLADLEDTEAFF. The CDR3 coding sequence is TGTGCCAGCAGTTTCCTGGCAGACCTCGAGGACACTGAAGCTTTCTTT.

V usage is TRBV2 and J usage is TRBJ2-7, with D possibly being TRBD2 (5 bases). Germline V lookup: CDR1 SNHLY, CDR2 FYNNEI. Trimming removed 8 bases at V and 5 bases at J, with 13 bases between. The CDR3 sequence is 12 residues long. The CDR3 DNA is TGTGCCAGCCAAACCGGACTTAACGAGCAGTACTTC. Its protein is CASQTGLNEQYF.

This chain links TRBV27 with TRBJ2-5; 11 positions agree with TRBD1. CDR1 and CDR2 (germline): MNHEY, SMNVEV (reference sequence). J lost 4 bases, V lost 0 bases, and 7 bases had no gene match. CDR3 length: 17 residues. The CDR3 nucleotides read TGTGCCAGCAGTTTATCGGGACAGGGGGACCCCCGAGAGACCCAGTACTTC. This codes for CASSLSGQGDPRETQYF.

The CDR3 is CSVEGDRGVPNYGYTF. The CDR3 nucleotides read TGCAGCGTTGAGGGGGACAGGGGAGTCCCTAACTATGGCTACACCTTC. The V call is TRBV29-1, the J call TRBJ1-2, with 10 bases aligning to TRBD1. The CDR3 length is 16 residues. Unmatched junction bases numbered 7, after V lost 3 bases and J lost 0 bases. Germline CDR1 reads SQVTM; CDR2 reads ANQGSEA.

This clonotype appeared a few times. The V and J genes are TRBV12-3 or TRBV12-4 and TRBJ2-1, with no clear D. Trimming left V 3 bases short and J 0 bases short, with 6 bases between. The CDR3 length is 14 residues. CDR3 in DNA: TGTGCCAGCAGTTTTAGAAGCTCCTACAATGAGCAGTTCTTC. Translating gives CASSFRSSYNEQFF.

The V and J genes are TRBV5-5 and TRBJ2-1; D perhaps matches TRBD2 (6 bases). The V gene's germline CDR1 is SGHKS and CDR2 YYEKEE (reference sequence). Trimming stripped 5 bases from V and 0 bases from J, with 15 bases between. The CDR3 extends over 16 amino acids. CDR3 protein: CASSSWGESSYNEQFF. For the CDR3, the DNA is TGTGCCAGCAGTTCTTGGGGGGAGAGCTCCTACAATGAGCAGTTCTTC.

This chain connects TRBV29-1 to TRBJ2-7; D perhaps matches TRBD1 (7 bases). With 6 bases removed from V and 1 base from J, the gap between germline ends came to 16 bases. Germline CDR1 and CDR2: SQVTM and ANQGSEA. The CDR3 has 14 residues. For the CDR3, the DNA is TGCAGCGTGGGAGGACAGGAGACATCCTACGAGCAGTACTTC. This translates into CSVGGQETSYEQYF.

V and J are TRBV27 and TRBJ1-1; D unresolved. Per germline, CDR1 MNHEY and CDR2 SMNVEV (reference sequence). Trimming took 7 bases from V and 5 from J, leaving 14 bases between them. The CDR3 loop spans 13 amino acids. DNA for the CDR3: TGTGCCAGCAAGGCGCTAGTTGTGACTGAAGCTTTCTTT. Its protein is CASKALVVTEAFF.

V usage is TRBV29-1 and J usage is TRBJ1-2; 7 bases line up with TRBD1. CDR3 size: 14 residues. J gave up 5 bases and V 6 bases, and 12 bases lay outside the gene matches. The germline CDR1 and CDR2 sequences are SQVTM and ANQGSEA. The CDR3 DNA sequence: TGCAGCGTCACTAGGGGTGAGGGGGCTTATGGCTACACCTTC. Translation gives CSVTRGEGAYGYTF. The variable domain in full, completed from reference TRBV29-1 and TRBJ1-2, reads SAVISQKPSRDICQRGTSLTIQCQVDSQVTMMFWYRQQPGQSLTLIATANQGSEATYESGFVIDKFPISRPNLTFSTLTVSNMSPEDSSIYLCSVTRGEGAYGYTFGSGTRLTVV.

Only a few counts were recorded for this clonotype. The rearrangement links TRBV12-3 or TRBV12-4 to TRBJ2-7, with D tentatively TRBD1 (6 bases). This CDR3 is built from 13 residues. Between the trimmed V and J ends, which lost 9 bases and 2 bases, there was a span of 14 bases. The CDR3 loop is CARGQGRPYEQYF. The CDR3 DNA is TGTGCCAGGGGGCAGGGGCGACCCTACGAGCAGTACTTC.

The rearrangement links TRBV12-3 or TRBV12-4 to TRBJ2-7; D not resolved. V lost 6 bases, J lost 3 bases, and 12 bases lay in between. The CDR3 consists of 13 residues. CDR3 sequence: CASSFQESYEQYF. CDR3 sequence (DNA): TGTGCCAGCAGCTTCCAGGAGAGCTACGAGCAGTACTTC.